The TCR beta chain under discussion was sequenced for a study of CD8 T cells in Susac syndrome. In its sample, this clonotype was seen once. It was with random hexamers that about 0.45 to 1 ug RNA was reverse transcribed. The immunoSEQ assay covered 54 Vbeta and 13 Jbeta segments for CDR3. TCRdb reprocessed the immunoSEQ multiplex PCR reads with MiXCR, giving one entry per CDR3 protein. The top ten clones hold 0.12% of a sample with over 350,000 distinct CDR3 sequences, 85% of them seen once. The CDR3 has 20 amino acids. The germline V gene encodes CDR1 SGHVS and CDR2 FNYEAQ. V lost 2 bases and J lost 1; bases outside the gene matches: 20. CD8+ and CD4+ T cells from blood underwent TCR beta sequencing. Treatment-naive patients with stable or active relapsing-remitting disease served as multiple sclerosis controls. TEMRA cells were enriched by FACS, and CD4+ and CD8+ T cells were negatively isolated.

The TCR was taken from a human donor with multiple sclerosis. The J gene is TRBJ2-7, the V gene TRBV7-6; TRBD2 agrees at 7 bases. The sample taken for sequencing was CD8+ T cells from PBMCs. CDR3 sequence (DNA): TGTGCCAGCAGCTTAACCCCAGGTTTGGCGGGAGCTACCATATCCTACGAGCAGTACTTC. Translating it yields CASSLTPGLAGATISYEQYF. The full variable domain, in which reference TRBV7-6 and TRBJ2-7 provide the parts outside the CDR3, is GAGVSQSPRYKVTKRGQDVALRCDPISGHVSLYWYRQALGQGPEFLTYFNYEAQQDKSGLPNDRFSAERPEGSISTLTIQRTEQRDSAMYRCASSLTPGLAGATISYEQYFGPGTRLTVT.